This T cell receptor beta chain was observed in a study of cytomegalovirus exposure and HLA in healthy donors (dated by TCRdb to between 2016 and 2019). With respect to the entire study: In an earlier analysis of under 600 of the donors, approximately 300 Gb of sequence data and 90 million to 120 million unique TCR beta sequences from 180 million or so T cells were reported. Roughly 300 gigabases of sequencing data and 78 million or so unique TCR sequences were included in an early release covering about 700 HLA-typed donors. Of the approximately 370 genotyped donors, 65% to 90% were placed in the genetic ancestry cluster associated with self-reported Caucasian donors. The aim of the study was to test whether cataloging public T cell receptors could identify signatures of past pathogen exposure. The T cell repertoires of under 700 subjects were profiled by immunosequencing and related to cytomegalovirus serostatus. Along with the approximately 650-subject first cohort, a separate validation cohort of over a hundred different subjects was used. The study combined high-throughput TCR immunosequencing, statistical association of individual TCRs with disease status, and machine learning to predict cytomegalovirus infection status. A later analysis re-analyzed previously published TCR beta repertoires from 666 donors and added high-resolution HLA genotyping to study TCR occurrence patterns. The later analysis used no new phenotypic data to find candidate immune exposures, relying instead on TCR beta sequences and their occurrence across donors. An earlier analysis of approximately 640 of the donors applied high-throughput TCR beta sequencing to assess whether each TCR beta V gene segment acted as functional or pseudogenic. Donor age, sex, ethnicity and CMV serostatus were compiled alongside the repertoire data. In a later genetic analysis, genome-wide SNP genotypes for 398 of the 666 donors were used, and that subset was treated as a discovery cohort. All discovery cohort repertoires had been generated using a single sequencing platform. HLA typing covered class I and class II loci at four-digit resolution. The number of typed donors differed by locus: 629-630 for A, B, C, DRB1 and DQB1; roughly 510 for DQA1; approximately 600 for DPA1; and approximately 450 for DPB1. Roughly five DR-DQ haplotypes were handled as single units for association and clustering because linkage in the cohort was strong. Across around 400 genotyped donors of the cohort, an average of approximately 200,000 unique TCR beta nucleotide sequences per donor were sequenced, and roughly 20% of those sequences were non-productive. Overall study outcomes, separate from this receptor: Most CMV-associated TCR beta chains appeared to be HLA-restricted in a later analysis, and the HLA associations seemed to be driven largely by CMV exposure. In both the original and validation cohorts, the classifier was reported to diagnose cytomegalovirus status with high specificity and sensitivity. HLA typing was unavailable for some donors at each locus, so association tests used only the typed subset. Broadly in line with IMGT annotations, most TCR beta V segments showed up in productive rearrangements about 87% or about 30% of the time in an earlier analysis of 587 of the donors. According to a later analysis, TCR association rates differed among HLA loci, with DRB1 alleles showing the most associated TCRs and HLA-C alleles showing the fewest. A later genetic analysis associated a missense DCLRE1C variant with V-gene and J-gene trimming of TCR beta chains, and an independent cohort replicated the association. The study listed around 160 TCR beta chains as associated with cytomegalovirus. In this cohort, only TCR beta chains were sequenced, and detectable features were limited by the absence of alpha or paired-chain data. The authors suggested that the approach could potentially be generalized to other disease states and immunological phenotypes. When HLA alleles, especially DR and DQ, strongly co-occurred, TCR associations were difficult to assign to individual alleles. A later analysis reported that several top co-occurrence clusters appeared linked to parvovirus B19, influenza, CMV and Epstein-Barr virus. According to a later genetic analysis, donors in an Asian-associated ancestry cluster had fewer N-insertions in productive TCRs than the roughly 670-donor mean. The presence/absence analyses assumed that sequencing depth was roughly uniform across donors, and that assumption may not be true. Compared with equally common non-associated chains, HLA-associated TCR beta chains in a later analysis were more clonally expanded and had lower generation probabilities. In vitro tests confirmed that a few of the cytomegalovirus-associated TCR beta chains recognize cytomegalovirus antigens. Specific HLA alleles were associated with roughly 17,000 TCR beta sequences at a false discovery rate of 0.05 in a later analysis. A further reported finding was that TCR beta sequences accurately predicted the HLA-A and HLA-B alleles for most subjects in the first cohort. The sequencing pipeline was judged likely to have produced a cluster of highly shared sequence variants as a technical artifact. The 87-base-pair reads could not distinguish some IMGT-functional V segments, including TRBV6-2 and TRBV6-3, so those segments were excluded. Immune exposure information for the cohort was limited to CMV serostatus. Linkage disequilibrium might explain the correlated functional status among segregating V segments, but an unknown experimental factor could not be ruled out. While some public TCRs were present in many individuals, most TCR sequences turned up only very rarely across donors. The earlier analysis of around 600 of the donors excluded 15 to 20 rarely observed V segments, including chromosome 9 orphons, because counts were too low.

Points on this clone: The clone's antigen remains unknown.

To prepare the library, the immunoSEQ multiplex PCR assay was applied. For the multiplex PCR, a mixture combining 60 forward primers for TCR Vbeta segments and 13 reverse primers for TCR Jbeta segments was used. The CDR3 region of rearranged TCR beta genes was amplified from genomic DNA by a multiplex PCR assay. On the Illumina HiSeq System, the amplified TCR beta libraries were sequenced as 87-base-pair reads. The paper's data handling went like this. In a later analysis, tens of millions of unique TCR beta chains were counted across the 666 repertoires, and some 10 million of these chains were shared by at least two donors. Raw reads were error-corrected and collapsed into unique sequences with a nearest-neighbor algorithm that merged closely related sequences to remove PCR and sequencing errors. To assign V, D and J gene segments, CDR3 sequences were aligned to IMGT reference sequences. For a sequence to be retained, a match of at least six nucleotides to both a V gene segment and a J gene segment was required. Rearrangements were called productive when the CDR3 lacked stop codons and stayed in frame with V and J; all others were non-productive. Following IMGT convention, CDR3 was defined as the stretch from the second conserved V-encoded cysteine up to the conserved J-encoded phenylalanine. Sequences without an unambiguous match to a single V gene segment were excluded from the earlier analysis of over 500 of the donors. In an earlier analysis of approximately 560 of the donors, a V segment was called functional when productive rearrangements were above 56.7%, and segregating when the standard deviation between donors exceeded 5%. A statistical classification framework was built to diagnose cytomegalovirus status from the catalog of TCR beta chain sequences. A later analysis assigned V and J genes by comparing TCR nucleotide sequences with IMGT/GENE-DB human TR gene sequences. A later analysis assigned CDR3 sequences and most-parsimonious VDJ recombination scenarios with the TCRdist pipeline. In a later analysis, each TCR beta chain was defined by its CDR3 amino acid sequence together with its V-gene family, and reads without a unique V-gene family were excluded. As a way to deal with suspected cross-contamination and a sequencing artifact, a later analysis dropped hundreds of nucleotide sequences that were highly shared and had low generation probability. In a later analysis, a clonal expansion index for each public chain was calculated from normalized within-repertoire ranks of inferred template counts. In a later analysis, generation probabilities were computed with a VDJ recombination model fitted to out-of-frame rearrangements, and the resulting probabilities were checked against IGoR. In a later analysis, TCR-TCR, TCR-HLA and TCR-CMV co-occurrence was scored with hypergeometric tests, and a repertoire-size bias correction was applied to TCR pairs. To estimate false discovery rates, a later analysis permuted the HLA or CMV assignments 20 times. In a later analysis, co-occurring TCRs were grouped using DBSCAN, with TCRdist sequence similarity added in when clustering inside HLA-allele-positive subsets. Co-occurrence clustering excluded repertoires with fewer than 30,000 or more than 120,000 public chains, plus five with anomalous nucleotide sharing. TCRdb took this table from immuneACCESS and kept in-frame rearrangements with V and J called. Such tables lack part of the clones; where checked against another copy, unresolved V genes explain under half of the gap, and the rest is unexplained. The DNA gave D and trimming, while V, J and clone size come from that table. The sample's table covers 130,000 or so clones. The ten most abundant clones make up 1.7% of the sample.

The cohort consisted of 666 healthy bone marrow donors. At the time of sampling, every cohort member was nominally healthy, though immune exposures that went unrecorded were likely present. The donor was CMV seronegative and belonged to the group of around 350 seronegative cohort members. Every donor gave a peripheral blood sample, and the peripheral blood mononuclear cells from that sample were used for TCR beta sequencing. Genomic DNA was extracted from the blood cell samples with the Qiagen DNeasy Blood Extraction Kit. The CDR3 contains 19 residues, cysteine and phenylalanine counted. CDR3 DNA is the only sequence kept; it has 57 bases, read in frame from the first base. V and J are trimmed by 4 bases and 4 bases, and the gene matches miss 19 bases of the junction. The germline V gene specifies SGDLS as CDR1 and YYNGEE as CDR2.

The rearranged chain carries TRBV9 and TRBJ2-3; 9 junctional bases match TRBD2. This sequence was found in a man between 18 and 35 years old in good health and CMV-seronegative. Sequenced input: PBMCs. CDR3 protein: CASSWGGGAGGRVADTQYF. In nucleotides, the sequence is TGTGCCAGCAGCTGGGGGGGAGGTGCGGGAGGGCGAGTGGCAGATACGCAGTATTTT. When the CDR3 is completed using the reference TRBV9 and TRBJ2-3 genes on either side, the full variable domain is DSGVTQTPKHLITATGQRVTLRCSPRSGDLSVYWYQQSLDQGLQFLIQYYNGEERAKGNILERFSAQQFPDLHSELNLSSLELGDSALYFCASSWGGGAGGRVADTQYFGPGTRLTVL.